This T cell receptor beta chain was found in a study of blood T cell repertoires in COVID-19. Sequencing used immunoSEQ multiplex PCR; TCRdb keeps in-frame clones, though not all of them. The table includes approximately 170,000 clones, 84% detected once. With 5 bases clipped from V and 3 bases from J, the junction kept 11 bases outside the gene matches. Germline CDR1 and CDR2: SGHTA and FQGNSA. This CDR3 contains 17 residues. This TCR was sampled from a man aged 45 to 65 who had recovered from COVID-19. Sequenced input: PBMCs or T cells enriched from blood (not recorded which). V gene TRBV7-2 combines with J gene TRBJ2-3, with 10 bases aligning to TRBD1. The CDR3 DNA reads TGTGCCAGCAGCGTTCGACCACCGGGACAGGGGACAGATACGCAGTATTTT. Translation: CASSVRPPGQGTDTQYF.